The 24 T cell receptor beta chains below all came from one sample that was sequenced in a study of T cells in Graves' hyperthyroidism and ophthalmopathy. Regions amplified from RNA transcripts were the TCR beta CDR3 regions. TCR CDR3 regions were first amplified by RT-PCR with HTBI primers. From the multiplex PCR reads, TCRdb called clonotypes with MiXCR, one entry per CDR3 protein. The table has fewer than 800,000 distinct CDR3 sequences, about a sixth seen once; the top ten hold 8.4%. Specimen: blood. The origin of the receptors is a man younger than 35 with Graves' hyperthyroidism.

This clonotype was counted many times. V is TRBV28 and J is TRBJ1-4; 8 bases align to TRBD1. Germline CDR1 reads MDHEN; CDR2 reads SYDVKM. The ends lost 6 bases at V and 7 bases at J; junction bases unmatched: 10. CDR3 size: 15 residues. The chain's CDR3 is CASSPRQGNREKLFF. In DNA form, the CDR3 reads TGTGCCAGCAGCCCGCGACAGGGGAATCGTGAAAAACTGTTTTTT.

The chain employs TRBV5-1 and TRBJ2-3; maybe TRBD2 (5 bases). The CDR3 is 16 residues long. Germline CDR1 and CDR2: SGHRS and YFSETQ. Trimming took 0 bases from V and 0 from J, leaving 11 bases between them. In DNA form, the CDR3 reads TGCGCCAGCAGCTTGGAGGGCCAGCGGAGCACAGATACGCAGTATTTT. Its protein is CASSLEGQRSTDTQYF.

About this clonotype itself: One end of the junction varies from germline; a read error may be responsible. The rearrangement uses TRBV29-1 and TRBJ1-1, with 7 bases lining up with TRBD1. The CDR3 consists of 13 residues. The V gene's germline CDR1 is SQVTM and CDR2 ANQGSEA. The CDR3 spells CSALTGTNTEALF. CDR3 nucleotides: TGCAGCGCCCTGACAGGGACGAACACTGAAGCTCTCTTT.

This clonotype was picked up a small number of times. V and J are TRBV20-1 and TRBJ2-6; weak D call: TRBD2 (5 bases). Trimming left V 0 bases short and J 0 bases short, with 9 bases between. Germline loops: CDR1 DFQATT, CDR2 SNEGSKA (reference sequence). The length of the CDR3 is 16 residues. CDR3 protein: CSARDGMDSGANVLTF. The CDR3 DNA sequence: TGCAGTGCTAGAGACGGGATGGACTCTGGGGCCAACGTCCTGACTTTC.

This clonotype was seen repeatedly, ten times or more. The CDR3 nucleotides read TGTGCCGGCCGGGGACTAGCGGGAGATGGTCCAGATACGCAGTATTTT. Protein: CAGRGLAGDGPDTQYF. The gene calls are TRBV2 and TRBJ2-3, with 14 bases matching TRBD2. Trimming at V came to 11 bases and at J to 4 bases, leaving 11 bases not matched to a gene. Germline assignment: CDR1 SNHLY and CDR2 FYNNEI. CDR3 length: 16 amino acids.

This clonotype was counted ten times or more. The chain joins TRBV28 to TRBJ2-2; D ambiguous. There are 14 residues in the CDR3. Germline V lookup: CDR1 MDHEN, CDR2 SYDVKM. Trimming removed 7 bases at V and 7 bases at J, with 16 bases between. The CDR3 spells CASTTPLKGGELFF. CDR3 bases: TGTGCCAGCACCACGCCGTTAAAAGGCGGGGAGCTGTTTTTT.

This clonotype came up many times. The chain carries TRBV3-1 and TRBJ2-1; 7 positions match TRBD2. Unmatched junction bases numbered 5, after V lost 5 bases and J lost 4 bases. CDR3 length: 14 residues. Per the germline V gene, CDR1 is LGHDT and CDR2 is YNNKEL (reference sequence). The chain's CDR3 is CASSYRGGYNEQFF. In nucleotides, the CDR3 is TGTGCCAGCAGCTACCGGGGAGGGTACAATGAGCAGTTCTTC.

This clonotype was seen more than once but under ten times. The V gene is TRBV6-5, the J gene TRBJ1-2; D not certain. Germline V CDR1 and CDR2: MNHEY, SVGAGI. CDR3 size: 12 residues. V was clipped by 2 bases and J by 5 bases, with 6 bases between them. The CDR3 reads CASSYGIYGYTF. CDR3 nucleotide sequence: TGTGCCAGCAGTTACGGGATTTATGGCTACACCTTC.

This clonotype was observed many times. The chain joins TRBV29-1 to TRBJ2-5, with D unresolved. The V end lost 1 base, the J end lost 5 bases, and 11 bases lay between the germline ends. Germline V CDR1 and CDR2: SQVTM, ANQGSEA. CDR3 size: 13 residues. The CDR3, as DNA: TGCAGCGTTGAAGCTGGGCCCCAGGAGACCCAGTACTTC. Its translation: CSVEAGPQETQYF.

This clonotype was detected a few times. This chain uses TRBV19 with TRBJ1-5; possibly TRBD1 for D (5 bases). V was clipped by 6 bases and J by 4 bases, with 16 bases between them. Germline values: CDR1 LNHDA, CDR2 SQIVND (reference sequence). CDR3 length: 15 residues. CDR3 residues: CASSPDNRSNQPQHF. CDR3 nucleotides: TGTGCCAGTAGCCCAGATAACAGGTCGAATCAGCCCCAGCATTTT.

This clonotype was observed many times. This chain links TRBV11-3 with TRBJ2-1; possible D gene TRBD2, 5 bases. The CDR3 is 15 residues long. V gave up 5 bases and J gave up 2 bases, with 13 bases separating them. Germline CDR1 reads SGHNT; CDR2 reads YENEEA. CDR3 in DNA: TGTGCCAGCAGCGTCAGACTAAGAACCTACAATGAGCAGTTCTTC. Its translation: CASSVRLRTYNEQFF.

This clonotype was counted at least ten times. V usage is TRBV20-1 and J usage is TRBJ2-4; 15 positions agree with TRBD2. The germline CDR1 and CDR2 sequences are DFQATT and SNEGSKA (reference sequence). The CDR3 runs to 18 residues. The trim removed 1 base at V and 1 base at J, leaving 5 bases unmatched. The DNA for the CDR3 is TGCAGTGCTAGAGGGACTAGCGGGAGGGCCGCGGCCAAAAACATTCAGTACTTC. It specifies CSARGTSGRAAAKNIQYF.

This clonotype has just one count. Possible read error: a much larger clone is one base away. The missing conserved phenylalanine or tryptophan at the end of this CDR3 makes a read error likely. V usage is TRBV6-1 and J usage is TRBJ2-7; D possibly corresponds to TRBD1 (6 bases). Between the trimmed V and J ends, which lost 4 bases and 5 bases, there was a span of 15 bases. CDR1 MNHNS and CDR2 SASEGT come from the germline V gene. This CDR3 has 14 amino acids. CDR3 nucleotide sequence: TGTGCCAGCAGTGCCTCGGACAGCCGCCACGAGCAGTACCTC. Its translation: CASSASDSRHEQYL.

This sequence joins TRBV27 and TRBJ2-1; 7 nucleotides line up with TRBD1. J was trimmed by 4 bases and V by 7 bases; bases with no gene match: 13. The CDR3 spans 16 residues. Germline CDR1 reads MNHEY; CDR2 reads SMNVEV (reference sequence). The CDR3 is CASNDFTGQLYNEQFF. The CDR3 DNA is TGTGCCAGCAACGATTTCACGGGACAGCTTTACAATGAGCAGTTCTTC.

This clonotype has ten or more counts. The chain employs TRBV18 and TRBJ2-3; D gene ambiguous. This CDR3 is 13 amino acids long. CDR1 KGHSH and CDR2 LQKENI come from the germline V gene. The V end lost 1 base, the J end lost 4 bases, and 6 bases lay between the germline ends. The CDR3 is CASSPLIADTQYF. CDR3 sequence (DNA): TGTGCCAGCTCACCACTTATCGCAGATACGCAGTATTTT.

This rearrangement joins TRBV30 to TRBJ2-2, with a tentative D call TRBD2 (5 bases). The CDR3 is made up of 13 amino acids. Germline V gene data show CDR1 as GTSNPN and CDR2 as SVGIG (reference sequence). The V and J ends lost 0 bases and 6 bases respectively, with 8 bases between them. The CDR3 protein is CAWSVLESGELFF. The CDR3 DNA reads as TGTGCCTGGAGTGTACTAGAGTCCGGGGAGCTGTTTTTT.

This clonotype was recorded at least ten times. The CDR3 DNA reads as TGCAGTGCTACCTCCCAGGAGAGGATCTGGGAGACCCAGTACTTC. Residues: CSATSQERIWETQYF. This chain uses TRBV20-1 with TRBJ2-5; no firm D call. V was shortened by 4 bases and J by 5 bases, with 20 bases between the two germline ends. Germline-derived CDR1 and CDR2 are DFQATT and SNEGSKA (reference sequence). The CDR3 sequence is 15 residues long.

CDR3 loop: CASSFKGSANEKLFF. The CDR3 bases are TGTGCCAGCAGTTTCAAGGGTAGTGCTAATGAAAAACTGTTTTTT. The chain combines TRBV12-3 or TRBV12-4 with TRBJ1-4, with no clear D. This CDR3 has 15 residues. The V and J ends lost 3 bases and 3 bases respectively, with 11 bases between them.

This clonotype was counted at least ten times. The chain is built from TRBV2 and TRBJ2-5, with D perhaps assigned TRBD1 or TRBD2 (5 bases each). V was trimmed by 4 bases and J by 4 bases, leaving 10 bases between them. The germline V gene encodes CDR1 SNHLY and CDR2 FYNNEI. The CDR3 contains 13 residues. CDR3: CASSVRGGETQYF. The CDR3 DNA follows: TGTGCCAGCAGTGTTCGTGGGGGAGAGACCCAGTACTTC.

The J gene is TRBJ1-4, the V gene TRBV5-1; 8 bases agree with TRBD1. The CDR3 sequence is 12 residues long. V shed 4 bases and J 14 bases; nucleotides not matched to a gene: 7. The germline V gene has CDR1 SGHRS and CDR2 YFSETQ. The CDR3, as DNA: TGCGCCAGCAGCCTAGACAGGGGTAACCTGTTTTTT. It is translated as CASSLDRGNLFF.

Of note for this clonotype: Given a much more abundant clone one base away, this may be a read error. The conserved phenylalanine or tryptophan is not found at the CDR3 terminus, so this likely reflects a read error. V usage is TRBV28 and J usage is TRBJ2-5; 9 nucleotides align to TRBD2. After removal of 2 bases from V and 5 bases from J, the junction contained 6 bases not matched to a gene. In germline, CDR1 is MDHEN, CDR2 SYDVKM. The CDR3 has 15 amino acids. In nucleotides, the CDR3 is TGTGCCAGCAGTTTAGGCGGGAGGGGGCGGGAGACCCAGTACCTC. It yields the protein CASSLGGRGRETQYL.

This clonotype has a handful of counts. The CDR3 DNA sequence: TGCAGTGCTGAGCGGTCCTCCTACGAGCAGTACTTC. Protein product: CSAERSSYEQYF. The J gene is TRBJ2-7, the V gene TRBV20-1, with D tentatively TRBD2 (5 bases). CDR3 length equals 12 residues. Trimming stripped 5 bases from V and 0 bases from J, with 8 bases between. Germline-derived CDR1 and CDR2 are DFQATT and SNEGSKA (reference sequence).

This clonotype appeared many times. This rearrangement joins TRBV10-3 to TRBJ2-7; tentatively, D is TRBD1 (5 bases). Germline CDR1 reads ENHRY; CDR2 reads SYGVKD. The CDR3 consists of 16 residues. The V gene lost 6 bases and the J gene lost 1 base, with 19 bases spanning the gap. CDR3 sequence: CAISPSPGSGSYEQYF. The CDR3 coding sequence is TGTGCCATCAGCCCCTCCCCAGGGTCCGGGTCCTACGAGCAGTACTTC.

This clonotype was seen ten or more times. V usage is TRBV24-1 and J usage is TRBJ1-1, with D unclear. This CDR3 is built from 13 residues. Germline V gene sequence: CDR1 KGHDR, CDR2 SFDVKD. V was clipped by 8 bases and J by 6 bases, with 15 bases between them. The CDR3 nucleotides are TGTGCCACCACGTCTAGGTTTAACCCTGAAGCTTTCTTT. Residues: CATTSRFNPEAFF.